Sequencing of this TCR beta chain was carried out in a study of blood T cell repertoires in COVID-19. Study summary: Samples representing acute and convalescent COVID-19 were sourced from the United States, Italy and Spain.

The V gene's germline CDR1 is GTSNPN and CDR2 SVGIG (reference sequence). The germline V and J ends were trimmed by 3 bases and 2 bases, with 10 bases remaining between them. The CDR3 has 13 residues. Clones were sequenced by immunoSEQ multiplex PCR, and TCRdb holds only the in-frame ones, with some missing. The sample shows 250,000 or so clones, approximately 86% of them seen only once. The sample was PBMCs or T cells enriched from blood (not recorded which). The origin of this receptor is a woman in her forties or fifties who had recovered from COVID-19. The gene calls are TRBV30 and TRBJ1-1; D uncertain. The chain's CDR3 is CAWRNSGNTEAFF. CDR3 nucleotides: TGTGCCTGGAGAAATTCAGGTAACACTGAAGCTTTCTTT.